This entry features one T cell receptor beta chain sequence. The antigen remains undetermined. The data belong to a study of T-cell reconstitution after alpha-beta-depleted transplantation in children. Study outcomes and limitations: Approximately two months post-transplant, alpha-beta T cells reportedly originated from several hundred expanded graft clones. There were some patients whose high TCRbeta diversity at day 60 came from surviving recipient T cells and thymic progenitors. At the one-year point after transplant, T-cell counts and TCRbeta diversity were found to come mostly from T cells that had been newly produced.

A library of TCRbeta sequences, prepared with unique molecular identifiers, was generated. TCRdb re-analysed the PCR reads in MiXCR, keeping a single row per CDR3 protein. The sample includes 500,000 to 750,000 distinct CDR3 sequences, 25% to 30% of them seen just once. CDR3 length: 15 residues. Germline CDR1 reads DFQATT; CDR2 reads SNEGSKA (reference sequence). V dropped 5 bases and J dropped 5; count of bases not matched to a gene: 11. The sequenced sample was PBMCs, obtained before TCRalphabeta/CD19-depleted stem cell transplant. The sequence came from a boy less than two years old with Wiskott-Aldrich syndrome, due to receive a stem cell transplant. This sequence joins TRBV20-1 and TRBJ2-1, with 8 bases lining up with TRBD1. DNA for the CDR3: TGCAGTGCTTCAAAGTCGCCCAGGGGGCACAATGAGCAGTTCTTC. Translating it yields CSASKSPRGHNEQFF.